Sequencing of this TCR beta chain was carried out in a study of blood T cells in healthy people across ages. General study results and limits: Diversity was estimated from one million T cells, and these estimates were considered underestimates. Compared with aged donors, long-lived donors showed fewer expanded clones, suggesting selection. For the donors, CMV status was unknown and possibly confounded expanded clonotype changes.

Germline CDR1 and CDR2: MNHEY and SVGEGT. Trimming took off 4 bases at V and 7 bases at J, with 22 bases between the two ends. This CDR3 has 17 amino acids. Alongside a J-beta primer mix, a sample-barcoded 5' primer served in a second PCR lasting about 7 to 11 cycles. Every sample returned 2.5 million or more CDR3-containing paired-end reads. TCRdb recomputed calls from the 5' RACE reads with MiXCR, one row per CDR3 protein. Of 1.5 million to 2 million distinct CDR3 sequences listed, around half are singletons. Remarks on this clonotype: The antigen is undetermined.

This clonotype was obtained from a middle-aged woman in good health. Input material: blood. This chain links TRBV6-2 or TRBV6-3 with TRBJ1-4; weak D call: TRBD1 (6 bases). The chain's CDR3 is CASSSPGRRGKVEKLFF. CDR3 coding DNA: TGTGCCAGCAGTTCGCCCGGCAGGAGGGGGAAAGTTGAAAAACTGTTTTTT.